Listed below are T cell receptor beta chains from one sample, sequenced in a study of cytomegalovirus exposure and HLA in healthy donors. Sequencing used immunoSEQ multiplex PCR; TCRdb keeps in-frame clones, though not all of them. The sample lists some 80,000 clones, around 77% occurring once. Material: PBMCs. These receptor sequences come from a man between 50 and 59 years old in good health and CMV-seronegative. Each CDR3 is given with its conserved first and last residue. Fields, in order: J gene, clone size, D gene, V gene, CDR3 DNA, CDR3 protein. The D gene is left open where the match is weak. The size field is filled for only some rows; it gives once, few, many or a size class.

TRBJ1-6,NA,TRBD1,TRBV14,TGTGCCAGCAGCCGATGGACAGGGGAGAATTCACCCCTCCACTTT,CASSRWTGENSPLHF
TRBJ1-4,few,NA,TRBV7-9,TGTGCCAGCAGCTATAGAACAGGGACTAATGAAAAACTGTTTTTT,CASSYRTGTNEKLFF
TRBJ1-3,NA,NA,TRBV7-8,TGTGCCAGCAGCTATGGGGGGTCTGGAAACACCATATATTTT,CASSYGGSGNTIYF
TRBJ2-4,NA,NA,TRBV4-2,TGTGCCAGCAGCCCACGACTGTTCGCCAAAAACATTCAGTACTTC,CASSPRLFAKNIQYF
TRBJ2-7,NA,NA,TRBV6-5,TGTGCCAGCGCCCTCGGTAGCGGAACCTACGAGCAGTACTTC,CASALGSGTYEQYF
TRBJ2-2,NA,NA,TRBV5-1,TGCGCCAGCAGCTTGGTTGGTAGCGCGAACACCGGGGAGCTGTTTTTT,CASSLVGSANTGELFF
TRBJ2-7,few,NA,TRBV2,TGTGCCAGCAGTGTTAGGGGCGAGCAGTACTTC,CASSVRGEQYF
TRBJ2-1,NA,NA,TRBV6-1,TGTGCCAGCAGTCCGACTGGAAATGAGCAGTTCTTC,CASSPTGNEQFF
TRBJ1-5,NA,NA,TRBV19,TGTGCCAGTAGCCTAATGGGGGCGGATGATCAGCCCCAGCATTTT,CASSLMGADDQPQHF
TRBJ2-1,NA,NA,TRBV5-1,TGCGCCAGCAGCTCAGGACAGAACAATGAGCAGTTCTTC,CASSSGQNNEQFF
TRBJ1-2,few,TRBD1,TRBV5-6,TGTGCCAGCAGCTTGAGACAGGGGGCGATGATCTACACCTTC,CASSLRQGAMIYTF
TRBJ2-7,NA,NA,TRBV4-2,TGTGCCAGCAGCCTCGGCAGCGGCGGGGCGGACGAGCAGTACTTC,CASSLGSGGADEQYF
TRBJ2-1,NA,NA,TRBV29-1,TGCAGCGCTGTGCTAGGGGGTGAGCAGTTCTTC,CSAVLGGEQFF
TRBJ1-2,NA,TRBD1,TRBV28,TGTGCCAGCAATCAGGACAGGCGATATGGCTACACCTTC,CASNQDRRYGYTF
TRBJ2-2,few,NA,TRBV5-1,TGCGCCAGCACCGACCCGGGTCTGGGCACCGGGGAGCTGTTTTTT,CASTDPGLGTGELFF